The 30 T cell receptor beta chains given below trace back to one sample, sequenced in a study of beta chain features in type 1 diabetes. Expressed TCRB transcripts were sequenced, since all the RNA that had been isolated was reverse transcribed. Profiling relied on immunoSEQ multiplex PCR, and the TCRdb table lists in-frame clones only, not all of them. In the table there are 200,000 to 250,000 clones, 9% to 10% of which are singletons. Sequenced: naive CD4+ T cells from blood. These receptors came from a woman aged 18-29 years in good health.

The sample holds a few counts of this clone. The CDR3 DNA is TGTGCCAGCAGCGTAGCGGGGGTTGGACATCTAAACACAGATACGCAGTATTTT. Translated, it gives CASSVAGVGHLNTDTQYF. V and J are TRBV9 and TRBJ2-3, with a tentative D call TRBD2 (6 bases). Germline V lookup: CDR1 SGDLS, CDR2 YYNGEE. CDR3 size: 18 residues. V was pared by 0 bases and J by 2 bases, with 19 bases between.

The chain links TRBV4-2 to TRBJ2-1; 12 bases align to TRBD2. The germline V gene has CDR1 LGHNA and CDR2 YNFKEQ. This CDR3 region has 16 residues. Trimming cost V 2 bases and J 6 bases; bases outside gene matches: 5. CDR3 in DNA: TGTGCCAGCAGCCAACCTAGCGGGGGGGCCGGCAATGAGCAGTTCTTC. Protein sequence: CASSQPSGGAGNEQFF.

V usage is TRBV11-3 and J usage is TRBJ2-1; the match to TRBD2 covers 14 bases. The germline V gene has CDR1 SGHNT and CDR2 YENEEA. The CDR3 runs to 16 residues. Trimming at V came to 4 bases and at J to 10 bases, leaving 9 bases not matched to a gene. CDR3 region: CASSYAGTSGRGEQFF. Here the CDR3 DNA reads TGTGCCAGCAGCTACGCCGGGACTAGCGGGAGAGGCGAGCAGTTCTTC.

CDR3 nucleotide sequence: TGTGCCTCCGACATTGCAGGGGGCTCACCCCTCCACTTT. Translated, it gives CASDIAGGSPLHF. The rearrangement uses TRBV30 and TRBJ1-6; 8 bases are shared with TRBD1. Trimming cost V 7 bases and J 10 bases; bases outside gene matches: 9. CDR3 length: 13 residues. Germline V gene lookup returns CDR1 GTSNPN and CDR2 SVGIG (reference sequence).

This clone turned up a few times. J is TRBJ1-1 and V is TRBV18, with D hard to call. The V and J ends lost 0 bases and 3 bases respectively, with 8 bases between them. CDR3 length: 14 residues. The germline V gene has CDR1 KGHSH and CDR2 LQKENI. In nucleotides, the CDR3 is TGTGCCAGCTCACCACCGGTGCAGTACACTGAAGCTTTCTTT. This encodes CASSPPVQYTEAFF.

CDR3 sequence (DNA): TGTGCCTGGAGTTCGACAGGGACCAAAAACATTCAGTACTTC. Amino acids: CAWSSTGTKNIQYF. The V and J genes are TRBV30 and TRBJ2-4; 7 bases line up with TRBD1. The V segment lost 2 bases and the J segment 2 bases; nucleotides outside the gene matches: 3. This CDR3 spans 14 amino acids. CDR1 and CDR2 (germline): GTSNPN, SVGIG (reference sequence).

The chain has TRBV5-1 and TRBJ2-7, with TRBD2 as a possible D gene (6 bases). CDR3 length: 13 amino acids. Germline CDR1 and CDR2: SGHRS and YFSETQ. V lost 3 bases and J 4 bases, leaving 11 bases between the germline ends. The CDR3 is CASSSRRGYEQYF. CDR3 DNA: TGCGCCAGCAGCTCTCGGAGGGGTTACGAGCAGTACTTC.

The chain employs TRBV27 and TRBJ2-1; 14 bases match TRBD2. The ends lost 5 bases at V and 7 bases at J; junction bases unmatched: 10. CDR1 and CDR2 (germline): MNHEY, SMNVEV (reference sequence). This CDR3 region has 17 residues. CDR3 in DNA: TGTGCCAGCAGTCCCAACGCCGGGACTAGCGGGAGAAATGAGCAGTTCTTC. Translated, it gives CASSPNAGTSGRNEQFF.

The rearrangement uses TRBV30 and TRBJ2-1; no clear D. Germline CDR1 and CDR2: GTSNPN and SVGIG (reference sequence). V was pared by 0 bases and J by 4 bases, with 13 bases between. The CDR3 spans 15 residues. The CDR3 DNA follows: TGTGCCTGGAGTGTAGGCAGGCCCGATTACAATGAGCAGTTCTTC. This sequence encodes CAWSVGRPDYNEQFF.

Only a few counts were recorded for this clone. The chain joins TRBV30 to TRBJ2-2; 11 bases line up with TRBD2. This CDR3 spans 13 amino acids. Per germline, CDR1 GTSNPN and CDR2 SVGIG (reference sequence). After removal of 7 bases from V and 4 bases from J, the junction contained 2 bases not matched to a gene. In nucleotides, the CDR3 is TGTGCCTCCGGGACTAGCGGCACCGGGGAGCTGTTTTTT. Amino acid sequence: CASGTSGTGELFF.

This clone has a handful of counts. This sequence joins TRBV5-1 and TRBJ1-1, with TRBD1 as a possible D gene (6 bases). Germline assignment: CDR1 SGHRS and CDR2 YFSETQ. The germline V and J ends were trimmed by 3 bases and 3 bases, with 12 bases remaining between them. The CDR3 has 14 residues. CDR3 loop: CASSSRTVDTEAFF. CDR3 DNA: TGCGCCAGCAGCTCCCGGACAGTTGACACTGAAGCTTTCTTT.

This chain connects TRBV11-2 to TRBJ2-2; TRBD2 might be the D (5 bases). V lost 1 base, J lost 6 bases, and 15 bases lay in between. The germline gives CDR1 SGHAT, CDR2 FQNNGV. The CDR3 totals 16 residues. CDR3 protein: CASSLVGGSSAGELFF. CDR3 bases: TGTGCCAGCAGCTTAGTCGGCGGGTCCTCTGCCGGGGAGCTGTTTTTT.

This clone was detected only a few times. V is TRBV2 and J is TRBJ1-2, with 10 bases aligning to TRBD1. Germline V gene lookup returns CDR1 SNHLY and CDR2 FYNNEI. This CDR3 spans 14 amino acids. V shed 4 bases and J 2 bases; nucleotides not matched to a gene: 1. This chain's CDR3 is CASSGGQGNYGYTF. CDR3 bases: TGTGCCAGCAGTGGGGGACAGGGGAACTATGGCTACACCTTC. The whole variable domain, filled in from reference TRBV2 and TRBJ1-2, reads EPEVTQTPSHQVTQMGQEVILRCVPISNHLYFYWYRQILGQKVEFLVSFYNNEISEKSEIFDDQFSVERPDGSNFTLKIRSTKLEDSAMYFCASSGGQGNYGYTFGSGTRLTVV.

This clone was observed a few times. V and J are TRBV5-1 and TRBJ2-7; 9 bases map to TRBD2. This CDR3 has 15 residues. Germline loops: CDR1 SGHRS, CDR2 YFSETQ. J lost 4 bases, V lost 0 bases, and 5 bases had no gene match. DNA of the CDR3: TGCGCCAGCAGCTTGGTAGCGGGAGATGTATACGAGCAGTACTTC. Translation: CASSLVAGDVYEQYF.

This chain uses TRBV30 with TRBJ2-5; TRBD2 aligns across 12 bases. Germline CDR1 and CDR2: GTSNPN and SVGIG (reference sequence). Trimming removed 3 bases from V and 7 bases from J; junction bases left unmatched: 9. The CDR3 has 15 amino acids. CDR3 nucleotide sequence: TGTGCCTGGAGGAAACGACTAGCGGGAGAGGGGACCCAGTACTTC. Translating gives CAWRKRLAGEGTQYF.

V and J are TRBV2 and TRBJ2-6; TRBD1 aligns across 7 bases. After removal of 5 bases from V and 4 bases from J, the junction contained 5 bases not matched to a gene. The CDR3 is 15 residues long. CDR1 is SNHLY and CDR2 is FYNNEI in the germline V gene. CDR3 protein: CASSLTGTGANVLTF. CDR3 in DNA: TGTGCCAGCAGTTTGACAGGGACCGGGGCCAACGTCCTGACTTTC.

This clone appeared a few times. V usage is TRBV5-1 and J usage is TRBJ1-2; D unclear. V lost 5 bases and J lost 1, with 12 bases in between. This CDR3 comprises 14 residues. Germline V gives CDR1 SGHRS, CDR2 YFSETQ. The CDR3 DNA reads TGCGCCAGCAGAATGGACGGGATTAACTATGGCTACACCTTC. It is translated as CASRMDGINYGYTF.

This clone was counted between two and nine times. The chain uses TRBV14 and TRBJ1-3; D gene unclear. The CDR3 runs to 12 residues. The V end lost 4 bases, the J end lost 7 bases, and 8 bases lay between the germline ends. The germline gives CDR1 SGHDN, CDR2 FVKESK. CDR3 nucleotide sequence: TGTGCCAGCAGCCTTACCCGGAACACCATATATTTT. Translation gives CASSLTRNTIYF.

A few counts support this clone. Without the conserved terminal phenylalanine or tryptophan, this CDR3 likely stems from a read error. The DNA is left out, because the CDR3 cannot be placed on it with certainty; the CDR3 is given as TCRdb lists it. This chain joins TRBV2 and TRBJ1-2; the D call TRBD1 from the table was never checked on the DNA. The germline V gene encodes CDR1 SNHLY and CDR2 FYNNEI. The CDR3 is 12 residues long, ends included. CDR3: CASSVRRPLPEY.

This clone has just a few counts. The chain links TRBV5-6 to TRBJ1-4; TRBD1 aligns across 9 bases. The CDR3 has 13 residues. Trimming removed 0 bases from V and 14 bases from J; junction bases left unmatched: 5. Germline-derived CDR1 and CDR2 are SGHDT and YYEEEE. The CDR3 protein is CASSLGGQGTLFF. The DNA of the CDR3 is TGTGCCAGCAGCTTGGGAGGACAGGGGACCCTGTTTTTT.

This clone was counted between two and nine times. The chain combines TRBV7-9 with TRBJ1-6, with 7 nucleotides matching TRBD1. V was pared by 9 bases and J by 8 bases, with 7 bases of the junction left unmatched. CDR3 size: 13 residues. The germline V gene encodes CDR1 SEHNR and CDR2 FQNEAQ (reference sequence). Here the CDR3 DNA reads TGTGCCAGTCAGCTCCAGGGGGATTCACCCCTCCACTTT. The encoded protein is CASQLQGDSPLHF.

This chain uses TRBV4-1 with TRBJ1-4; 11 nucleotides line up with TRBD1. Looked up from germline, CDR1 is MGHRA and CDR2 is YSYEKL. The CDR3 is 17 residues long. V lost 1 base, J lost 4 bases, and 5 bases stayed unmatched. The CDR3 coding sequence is TGCGCCAGCAGCCAAGTCCGGGACAGGGGGATTAATGAAAAACTGTTTTTT. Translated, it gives CASSQVRDRGINEKLFF.

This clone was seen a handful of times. The chain's CDR3 is CASSSPTGGNTIYF. In DNA form, the CDR3 reads TGTGCCAGCAGTTCCCCGACAGGAGGAAACACCATATATTTT. The chain carries TRBV6-5 and TRBJ1-3; D might be TRBD1 (6 bases). V dropped 4 bases and J dropped 4 bases, with 11 bases sitting between them. Germline CDR1 reads MNHEY; CDR2 reads SVGAGI. This CDR3 contains 14 residues.

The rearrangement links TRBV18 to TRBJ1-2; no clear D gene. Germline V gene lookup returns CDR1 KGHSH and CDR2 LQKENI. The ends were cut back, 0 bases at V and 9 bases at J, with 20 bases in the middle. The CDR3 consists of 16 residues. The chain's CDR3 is CASSPPDGAYGVSYTF. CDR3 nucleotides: TGTGCCAGCTCACCACCTGACGGAGCGTATGGCGTCAGCTACACCTTC.

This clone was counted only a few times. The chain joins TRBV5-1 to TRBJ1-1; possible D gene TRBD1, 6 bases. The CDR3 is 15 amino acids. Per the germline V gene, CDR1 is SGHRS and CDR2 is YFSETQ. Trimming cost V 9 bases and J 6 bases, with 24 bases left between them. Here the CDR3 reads CATYKQGQGLAEAFF. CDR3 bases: TGCGCCACATATAAACAGGGACAAGGTTTGGCTGAAGCTTTCTTT.

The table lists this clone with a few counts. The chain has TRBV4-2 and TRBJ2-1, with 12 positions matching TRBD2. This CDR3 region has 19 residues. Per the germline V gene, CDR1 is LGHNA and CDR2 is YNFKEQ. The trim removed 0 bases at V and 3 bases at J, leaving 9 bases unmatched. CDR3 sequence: CASSQDWRLAGVGYNEQFF. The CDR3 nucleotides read TGTGCCAGCAGCCAAGATTGGAGACTAGCGGGAGTTGGCTACAATGAGCAGTTCTTC.

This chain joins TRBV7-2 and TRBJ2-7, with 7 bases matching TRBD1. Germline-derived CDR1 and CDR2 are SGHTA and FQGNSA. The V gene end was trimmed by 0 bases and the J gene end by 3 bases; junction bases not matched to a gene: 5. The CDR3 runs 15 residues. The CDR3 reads CASSLAAGQVYEQYF. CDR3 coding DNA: TGTGCCAGCAGCTTAGCCGCCGGACAGGTCTACGAGCAGTACTTC.

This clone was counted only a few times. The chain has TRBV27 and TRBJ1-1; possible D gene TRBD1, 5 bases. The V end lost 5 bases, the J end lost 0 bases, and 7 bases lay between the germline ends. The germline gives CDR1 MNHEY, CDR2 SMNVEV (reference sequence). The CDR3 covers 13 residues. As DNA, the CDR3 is TGTGCCAGCAGTCGACAGATGAACACTGAAGCTTTCTTT. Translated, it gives CASSRQMNTEAFF.

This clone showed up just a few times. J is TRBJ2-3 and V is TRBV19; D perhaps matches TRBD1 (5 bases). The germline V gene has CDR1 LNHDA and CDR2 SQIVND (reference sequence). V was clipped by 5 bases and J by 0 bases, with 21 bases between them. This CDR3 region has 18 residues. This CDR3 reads CASSFSPAGASSTDTQYF. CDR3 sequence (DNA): TGTGCCAGTAGTTTCTCGCCTGCTGGGGCCTCTAGCACAGATACGCAGTATTTT.

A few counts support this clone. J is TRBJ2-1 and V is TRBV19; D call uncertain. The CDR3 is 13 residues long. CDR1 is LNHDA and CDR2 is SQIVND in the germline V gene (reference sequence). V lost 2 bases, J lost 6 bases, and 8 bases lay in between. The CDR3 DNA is TGTGCCAGTAGTATATCGAGCCCCAATGAGCAGTTCTTC. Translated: CASSISSPNEQFF.